These 8 T cell receptor beta chains share one sample of origin, sequenced in a study of human T cells and chemical hapten exposure. Via MiXCR, TCRdb re-called the RACE reads, giving one row per CDR3 protein. Here the sample spans approximately 370,000 distinct CDR3 sequences, about 5.4% being singletons. The time point denotes: pre-sensitization, week 0. Treatment of the sample: therapeutic diphenylcyclopropenone sensitization with weekly scalp DPC. The sample consisted of whole blood, taken in connection with sensitization to the hapten diphenylcyclopropenone (DPC). The receptors were gathered from a woman between 18 and 29 years old with alopecia areata. Some clones in this sample may be carry-over from other donors' samples.

This clonotype was seen many times. The DNA for the CDR3 is TGCAGCGTTGGCAGGGATGAAAAACTGTTTTTT. Translated, it gives CSVGRDEKLFF. The chain employs TRBV29-1 and TRBJ1-4; D might be TRBD1 (5 bases). V lost 4 bases, J lost 6 bases, and 6 bases lay in between. Germline V lookup: CDR1 SQVTM, CDR2 ANQGSEA. The CDR3 spans 11 residues.

This clonotype was recorded a few times. This chain uses TRBV12-5 with TRBJ1-2, with D maybe TRBD1 (5 bases). The germline V and J ends were trimmed by 3 bases and 3 bases, with 8 bases remaining between them. The CDR3 sequence is 13 residues long. From germline, CDR1 is LGHNT and CDR2 FRNRAP. CDR3 amino acids: CASGLATDYGYTF. The CDR3 DNA reads as TGTGCTAGTGGTTTAGCGACAGACTATGGCTACACCTTC.

V is TRBV11-2 and J is TRBJ2-3; D gene unclear. The CDR3 is 17 amino acids. Trimming left V 1 base short and J 0 bases short, with 14 bases between. Germline-derived CDR1 and CDR2 are SGHAT and FQNNGV. As DNA, the CDR3 is TGTGCCAGCAGCTTAGGAATAGTAACATCTAGCACAGATACGCAGTATTTT. This gives the protein CASSLGIVTSSTDTQYF.

Concerning this clonotype itself: The junction differs from germline at one of its ends, possibly a read error. The J gene is TRBJ1-1, the V gene TRBV6-5, with D perhaps matching TRBD1 (5 bases). The CDR3 contains 15 residues. Germline assignment: CDR1 MNHEY and CDR2 SVGAGI. CDR3 bases: TGTGCCAGCAGTTACATGGGACTGGTGAACACTGAAGCTTCCTTT. Residues: CASSYMGLVNTEASF.

This clonotype was seen a few times. V and J are TRBV6-2 or TRBV6-3 and TRBJ1-1; D is perhaps TRBD1 (5 bases). Germline-derived CDR1 and CDR2 are MNHEY and SVGEGT. Trimming shortened V by 7 bases and J by 6 bases, and 15 bases separated the two germline ends. The CDR3 loop spans 13 amino acids. CDR3 residues: CASTQQVSSEAFF. CDR3 coding DNA: TGTGCCAGCACGCAACAGGTTTCCTCTGAAGCTTTCTTT.

The genes are TRBV4-3 and TRBJ1-4, with D tentatively TRBD1 (5 bases). CDR3 size: 14 residues. V was shortened by 2 bases and J by 10 bases, with 14 bases between the two germline ends. CDR1 and CDR2 from the germline V gene are LGHNA and YSLEER. CDR3: CASSQTGPAGKLFF. CDR3 coding DNA: TGCGCCAGCAGCCAAACGGGACCAGCTGGAAAACTGTTTTTT.

This clonotype was detected ten times or more. J is TRBJ2-1 and V is TRBV4-2; TRBD2 aligns across 9 bases. The germline V gene has CDR1 LGHNA and CDR2 YNFKEQ. The CDR3 runs 16 residues. With V trimmed by 0 bases and J by 4 bases, 4 bases remained unmatched. The chain's CDR3 is CASSQESSGGYNEQFF. The CDR3 DNA sequence: TGTGCCAGCAGCCAAGAATCCAGCGGGGGGTACAATGAGCAGTTCTTC.

This clonotype was detected many times. The V call is TRBV15, the J call TRBJ2-5; perhaps TRBD2 as D (6 bases). CDR3 size: 17 residues. Trimming took 0 bases from V and 3 from J, leaving 17 bases between them. The germline gives CDR1 LNHNV, CDR2 YYDKDF (reference sequence). CDR3 in amino acids: CATSRDRAPRREETQYF. The CDR3 DNA reads as TGTGCCACCAGCAGAGATAGGGCTCCCAGGAGGGAAGAGACCCAGTACTTC.